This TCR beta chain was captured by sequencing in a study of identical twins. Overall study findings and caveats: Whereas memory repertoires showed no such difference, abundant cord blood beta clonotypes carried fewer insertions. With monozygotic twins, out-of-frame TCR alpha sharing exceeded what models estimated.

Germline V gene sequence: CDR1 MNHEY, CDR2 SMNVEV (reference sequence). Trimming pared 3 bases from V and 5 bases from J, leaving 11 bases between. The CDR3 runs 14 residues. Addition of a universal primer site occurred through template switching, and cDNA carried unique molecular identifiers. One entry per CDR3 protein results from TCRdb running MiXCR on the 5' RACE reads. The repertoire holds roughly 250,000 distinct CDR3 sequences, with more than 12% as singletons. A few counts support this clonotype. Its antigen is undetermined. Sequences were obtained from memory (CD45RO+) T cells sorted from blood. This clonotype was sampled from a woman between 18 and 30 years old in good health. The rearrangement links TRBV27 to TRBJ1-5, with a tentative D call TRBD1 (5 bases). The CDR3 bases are TGTGCCAGCAGTTTTGACAGTCGGCATCAGCCCCAGCATTTT. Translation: CASSFDSRHQPQHF.